These 17 T cell receptor beta chains were all obtained from the same sample, sequenced in a study of blood T cell repertoires in COVID-19. Measured with immunoSEQ multiplex PCR; TCRdb has only the in-frame clones, and not every one. The sample contains over 150,000 clones, roughly 84% of which appear only once. The sample taken for sequencing was PBMCs or T cells enriched from blood (not recorded which). These receptors were obtained from a woman in her 30s who had recovered from COVID-19.

This chain joins TRBV9 and TRBJ1-1, with 7 bases lining up with TRBD1. The V gene's germline CDR1 is SGDLS and CDR2 YYNGEE. The CDR3 has 14 residues. Germline trimming cut 6 bases from V and 4 bases from J; bases unmatched to any gene: 9. The CDR3 DNA reads as TGTGCCAGCACCAGGGGGGCGCAGGGCACTGAAGCTTTCTTT. This translates into CASTRGAQGTEAFF.

The chain recombines TRBV19 with TRBJ2-7; the D gene is possibly TRBD2 (5 bases). Germline CDR1 reads LNHDA; CDR2 reads SQIVND (reference sequence). CDR3 length: 14 residues. Deletions cut 6 bases from V and 3 bases from J, with 15 bases between. The CDR3 region is CASSPPGDYYEQYF. The CDR3 DNA sequence: TGTGCCAGTAGCCCGCCCGGAGACTACTACGAGCAGTACTTC.

The chain has TRBV15 and TRBJ2-6, with D possibly matching TRBD1 (6 bases). Trimming cost V 0 bases and J 1 base, with 19 bases left between them. The germline V gene encodes CDR1 LNHNV and CDR2 YYDKDF (reference sequence). The CDR3 is made up of 20 amino acids. The CDR3 bases are TGTGCCACCAGCAGAGACCCGACAGGTGTGGCTTTATCTGGGGCCAACGTCCTGACTTTC. This sequence encodes CATSRDPTGVALSGANVLTF.

The rearrangement links TRBV4-2 to TRBJ2-1, with TRBD2 matching over 11 bases. Germline lookup yields CDR1 LGHNA and CDR2 YNFKEQ. V shed 4 bases, J shed 5 bases, and the junction held 16 bases outside the gene matches. The CDR3 is 19 amino acids. Here the CDR3 DNA reads TGTGCCAGCAGCCCAGAATGGGGTAGCGGGGGGGCCCGTAACAATGAGCAGTTCTTC. It specifies CASSPEWGSGGARNNEQFF.

The V and J genes are TRBV9 and TRBJ1-3; 9 nucleotides align to TRBD1. V lost 4 bases to trimming and J lost 0 bases; unmatched junction nucleotides: 5. CDR1 SGDLS and CDR2 YYNGEE come from the germline V gene. The CDR3 runs 16 residues. Written as DNA, the CDR3 is TGTGCCAGCAGCCCCGGACAGGGGCGCTCTGGAAACACCATATATTTT. Its translation is CASSPGQGRSGNTIYF. Full variable domain (missing parts from reference TRBV9 and TRBJ1-3): DSGVTQTPKHLITATGQRVTLRCSPRSGDLSVYWYQQSLDQGLQFLIQYYNGEERAKGNILERFSAQQFPDLHSELNLSSLELGDSALYFCASSPGQGRSGNTIYFGEGSWLTVV.

The chain joins TRBV28 to TRBJ2-1; D is perhaps TRBD2 (5 bases). Trimming took 6 bases from V and 9 from J, leaving 24 bases between them. The length of the CDR3 is 16 residues. The germline gives CDR1 MDHEN, CDR2 SYDVKM. CDR3 bases: TGTGCCAGCAGCCCGGGTGGCCTTCGTGGAGGTAGTGAGCAGTTCTTC. As protein: CASSPGGLRGGSEQFF.

The table lists this clone with a few counts. V gene TRBV19 combines with J gene TRBJ2-2; D might be TRBD1 (5 bases). In germline, CDR1 is LNHDA, CDR2 SQIVND (reference sequence). Trimming stripped 3 bases from V and 2 bases from J, with 7 bases between. CDR3 length: 14 amino acids. CDR3 bases: TGTGCCAGTAGTATCGACAGAAACACCGGGGAGCTGTTTTTT. This encodes CASSIDRNTGELFF.

This clone has more than one count but fewer than ten. This chain uses TRBV9 with TRBJ1-2; 8 bases map to TRBD1. The J segment lost 6 bases and the V segment lost 4 bases, leaving 11 bases of the junction unmatched. The CDR3 spans 15 residues. CDR1 and CDR2 (germline): SGDLS, YYNGEE. The CDR3 protein is CASSQIRGRLHGYTF. The CDR3 nucleotides are TGTGCCAGCAGCCAAATCAGGGGGCGTTTGCATGGCTACACCTTC.

The rearrangement uses TRBV28 and TRBJ1-2; the D is unclear. Germline V gene sequence: CDR1 MDHEN, CDR2 SYDVKM. This CDR3 has 18 amino acids. V lost 6 bases and J 4 bases, leaving 27 bases between the germline ends. The CDR3 region is CASSLPMRGVGWGYGYTF. In nucleotides, the CDR3 is TGTGCCAGCAGCCTCCCGATGCGGGGTGTGGGTTGGGGCTATGGCTACACCTTC.

The CDR3 reads CASSLRVGGSTDTQYF. The CDR3 DNA follows: TGTGCCAGCAGCTTACGGGTGGGCGGGTCTACAGATACGCAGTATTTT. V is TRBV7-3 and J is TRBJ2-3; a weak D match, TRBD2 (5 bases). The CDR3 has 16 amino acids. Germline V gives CDR1 SGHTA, CDR2 FQGTGA. Trimming shortened V by 2 bases and J by 3 bases, and 15 bases separated the two germline ends.

This clone was seen a handful of times. The J gene is TRBJ2-2, the V gene TRBV28, with 12 positions matching TRBD2. After removal of 6 bases from V and 6 bases from J, the junction contained 5 bases not matched to a gene. Germline V gene sequence: CDR1 MDHEN, CDR2 SYDVKM. This CDR3 comprises 15 residues. CDR3 coding DNA: TGTGCCAGCAGGCCGGGACTAGCGGGCGCCGGGGAGCTGTTTTTT. This sequence encodes CASRPGLAGAGELFF.

J is TRBJ1-5 and V is TRBV7-2; 8 bases map to TRBD1. Germline V gene data show CDR1 as SGHTA and CDR2 as FQGNSA. The CDR3 loop spans 16 amino acids. Trimming at V came to 6 bases and at J to 7 bases, leaving 14 bases not matched to a gene. DNA of the CDR3: TGTGCCAGCAGAACCACGCCGGGGACAGGTGGGCAGCCCCAGCATTTT. It is translated as CASRTTPGTGGQPQHF.

The chain joins TRBV28 to TRBJ1-1; a possible D gene is TRBD1 (5 bases). Germline V gives CDR1 MDHEN, CDR2 SYDVKM. This CDR3 contains 12 residues. V shed 6 bases and J shed 10 bases, with 15 bases lying between them. DNA for the CDR3: TGTGCCAGCAGCCTCACTCAGGGAGGAGCTTTCTTT. Protein: CASSLTQGGAFF.

This chain connects TRBV7-2 to TRBJ1-5, with a tentative D call TRBD1 (5 bases). The CDR3 covers 17 residues. Trimming shortened V by 2 bases and J by 3 bases, and 17 bases separated the two germline ends. The germline gives CDR1 SGHTA, CDR2 FQGNSA. The CDR3 loop reads CASSLRRGENANQPQHF. DNA of the CDR3: TGTGCCAGCAGCTTAAGGAGGGGAGAGAATGCCAATCAGCCCCAGCATTTT. Supplemented by reference TRBV7-2 and TRBJ1-5, the full variable domain reads GAGVSQSPSNKVTEKGKDVELRCDPISGHTALYWYRQSLGQGLEFLIYFQGNSAPDKSGLPSDRFSAERTGGSVSTLTIQRTQQEDSAVYLCASSLRRGENANQPQHFGDGTRLSIL.

The chain employs TRBV7-3 and TRBJ1-5; D ambiguous. The V gene lost 6 bases and the J gene lost 0 bases, with 12 bases spanning the gap. Germline CDR1 SGHTA, CDR2 FQGTGA. The CDR3 has 15 residues. CDR3 sequence: CASSSEGNSNQPQHF. DNA for the CDR3: TGTGCCAGCAGTTCAGAGGGAAATAGCAATCAGCCCCAGCATTTT.

The chain is built from TRBV5-8 and TRBJ1-4; D may be TRBD1 (5 bases). This CDR3 has 15 residues. Trimming took off 4 bases at V and 6 bases at J, with 16 bases between the two ends. Per germline, CDR1 SGHTS and CDR2 YDEGEE. CDR3 nucleotide sequence: TGTGCCAGCAGCCCGGGGGGGGGAGGCGATGAAAAACTGTTTTTT. Translation: CASSPGGGGDEKLFF.

The chain links TRBV5-1 to TRBJ2-1; 8 nucleotides agree with TRBD1. The CDR3 spans 15 residues. CDR1 SGHRS and CDR2 YFSETQ come from the germline V gene. V shed 3 bases, J shed 5 bases, and the junction held 7 bases outside the gene matches. As DNA, the CDR3 is TGCGCCAGCAGCTCCCCGGGACAGGCCAACAATGAGCAGTTCTTC. Its protein is CASSSPGQANNEQFF. Filled out from reference TRBV5-1 and TRBJ2-1, the complete variable domain reads KAGVTQTPRYLIKTRGQQVTLSCSPISGHRSVSWYQQTPGQGLQFLFEYFSETQRNKGNFPGRFSGRQFSNSRSEMNVSTLELGDSALYLCASSSPGQANNEQFFGPGTRLTVL.